The sequence of this T cell receptor (beta chain) was determined in a study of cytomegalovirus exposure and HLA in healthy donors. The study, taken as a whole, reports: Using a false discovery rate of 0.05, a later analysis showed that some 16,000 TCR beta sequences were associated with HLA alleles. CMV serostatus was the sole immune exposure information available.

Germline V gene lookup returns CDR1 SGDLS and CDR2 YYNGEE. The CDR3 is 15 residues long. The V segment lost 0 bases and the J segment 4 bases; nucleotides outside the gene matches: 5. This clone has only a few counts. Its antigen remains unidentified. The primer mix had 60 Vbeta and 13 Jbeta primers. TCRdb's table, derived via immunoSEQ multiplex PCR, lists solely in-frame clones and lacks some. The sample has over 200,000 clones; about 74% are singletons. The chain has TRBV9 and TRBJ2-7, with 9 bases aligning to TRBD1. Sequencing was carried out using PBMCs. This TCR was recovered from a woman in her 30s in good health and CMV-seronegative. The CDR3 DNA reads TGTGCCAGCAGCGTAGGGACGGGACAGGGATACGAGCAGTACTTC. Amino acids: CASSVGTGQGYEQYF.